This T cell receptor (beta chain) was sequenced during a study of cytomegalovirus exposure and HLA in healthy donors. As for this clone: Its antigen is not identified.

In germline, CDR1 is MGHRA, CDR2 YSYEKL. V was clipped by 1 base and J by 0 bases, with 6 bases between them. CDR3 length: 14 residues. 60 Vbeta and 13 Jbeta primers were used in PCR. Assay used: immunoSEQ multiplex PCR; TCRdb lists only in-frame clones, some missing. The table shows more than 85,000 clones, with under 80% occurring only once. Study conclusions and caveats: Approximately 18,000 TCR beta sequences were associated with HLA alleles at 0.05 false discovery rate in a later analysis. Cytomegalovirus status was reportedly diagnosed by the classifier with high sensitivity and specificity. Rates of TCR association differed by HLA locus in a later analysis, with DRB1 highest and HLA-C lowest.

V and J are TRBV4-1 and TRBJ1-2; D is unresolved. The sequencing input was PBMCs. The receptor was isolated from a boy under 18 in good health and CMV-seronegative. Written as DNA, the CDR3 is TGCGCCAGCAGCCAAGGGCCCCCTAACTATGGCTACACCTTC. Translating gives CASSQGPPNYGYTF.